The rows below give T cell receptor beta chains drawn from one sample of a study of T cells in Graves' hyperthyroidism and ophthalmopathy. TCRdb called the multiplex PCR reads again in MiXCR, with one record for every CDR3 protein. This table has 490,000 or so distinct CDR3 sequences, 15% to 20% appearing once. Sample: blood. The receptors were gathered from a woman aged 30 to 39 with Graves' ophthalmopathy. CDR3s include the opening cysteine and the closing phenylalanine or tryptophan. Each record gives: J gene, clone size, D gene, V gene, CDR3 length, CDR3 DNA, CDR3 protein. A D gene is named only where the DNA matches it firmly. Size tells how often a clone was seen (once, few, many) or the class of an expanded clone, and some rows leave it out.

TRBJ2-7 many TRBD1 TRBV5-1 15 TGCGCCAGCAGGTATAGAAGGACAGGGGATTACGAGCAGTACTTC CASRYRRTGDYEQYF
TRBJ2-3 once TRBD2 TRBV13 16 TGTGCCAGCAGCCCCGCCGGCGGGAGGGGCACAGATACGCAGTATTTT CASSPAGGRGTDTQYF
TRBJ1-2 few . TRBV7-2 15 TGTGCCAGCAGCCAACAGGGTTCTTCCTCCTATGGCTACACCTTC CASSQQGSSSYGYTF
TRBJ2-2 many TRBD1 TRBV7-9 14 TGTGCCAGCAGCTGGAGGACAGGGTCCGGGGAGCTGTTTTTT CASSWRTGSGELFF
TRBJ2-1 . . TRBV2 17 TGTGCCAGCAGCCAACTCCTTTGGGGATACTCCTACAATGAGCAGTTCTTC CASSQLLWGYSYNEQFF
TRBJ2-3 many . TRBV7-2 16 TGTGCCAGCAGCTCTTCAGGCGCAGTGAGCACAGATACGCAGTATTTT CASSSSGAVSTDTQYF
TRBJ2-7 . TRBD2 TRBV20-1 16 TGCAGTGCTACACAGCGGGAGGCCACACGAAATTACGAGCAGTACTTC CSATQREATRNYEQYF
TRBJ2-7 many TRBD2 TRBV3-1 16 TGTGCCAGCAGCCCCCCAGCTGGGACTAGCGGCTACGAGCAGTACTTC CASSPPAGTSGYEQYF
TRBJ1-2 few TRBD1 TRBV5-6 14 TGTGCCAGCAGCGCGGCTGGGGACAGGGTGCGCTACACCTTC CASSAAGDRVRYTF
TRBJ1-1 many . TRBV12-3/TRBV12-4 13 TGTGCCAGCAGTTATCGCCTTAACACTGAAGCTTTCTTT CASSYRLNTEAFF
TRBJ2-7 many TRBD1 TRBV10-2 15 TGCGCCAGCGGCACTTCCGGGACAGGGGCTTACGAGCAGTACTTC CASGTSGTGAYEQYF
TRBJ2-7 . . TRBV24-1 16 TGTGCCACCAGTGATCCGCTCTACCCCGGAGGGGACGAGCAGTACTTC CATSDPLYPGGDEQYF
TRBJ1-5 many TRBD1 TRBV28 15 TGTGCCAGCAGTTTCGGACAGGCCCGAAATCAGCCCCAGCATTTT CASSFGQARNQPQHF
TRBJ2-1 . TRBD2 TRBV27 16 TGTGCCAGCAGTCCTACGACTAGCGGGGTCGACAATGAGCAGTTCTTC CASSPTTSGVDNEQFF
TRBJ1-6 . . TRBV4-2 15 TGTGCCAGCAGCCAAGATCAGGCGGGGAATTCACCCCTCCACTTT CASSQDQAGNSPLHF
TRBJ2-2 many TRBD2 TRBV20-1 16 TGCAGTGCTAGAGACGATCAGCGGGGGAACACCGGGGAGCTGTTTTTT CSARDDQRGNTGELFF
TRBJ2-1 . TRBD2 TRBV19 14 TGTGCCAGTAGCGGACTAGGCGGAGGCGATGAGCAGTTCTTC CASSGLGGGDEQFF
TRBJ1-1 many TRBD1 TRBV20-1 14 TGCAGTGCCGCCGACAGGGCAAGGGGCACTGAAGCTTTCTTT CSAADRARGTEAFF
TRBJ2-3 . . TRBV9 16 TGTGCCAGCAGCCCCCTACCGGGACGGTACACAGATACGCAGTATTTT CASSPLPGRYTDTQYF
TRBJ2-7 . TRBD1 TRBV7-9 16 TGTGCCAGCAGCTCCGGGACAGGGGTGGTTGGGGACGAGCAGTACTTC CASSSGTGVVGDEQYF
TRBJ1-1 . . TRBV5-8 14 TGTGCCAGCAGCTTGGCCCAGGGTGCCACTGAAGCTTTCTTT CASSLAQGATEAFF
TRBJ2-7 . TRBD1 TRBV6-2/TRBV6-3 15 TGTGCCAGCAGGGCCGGGGACAGCCCATCCTACGAGCAGTACTTC CASRAGDSPSYEQYF